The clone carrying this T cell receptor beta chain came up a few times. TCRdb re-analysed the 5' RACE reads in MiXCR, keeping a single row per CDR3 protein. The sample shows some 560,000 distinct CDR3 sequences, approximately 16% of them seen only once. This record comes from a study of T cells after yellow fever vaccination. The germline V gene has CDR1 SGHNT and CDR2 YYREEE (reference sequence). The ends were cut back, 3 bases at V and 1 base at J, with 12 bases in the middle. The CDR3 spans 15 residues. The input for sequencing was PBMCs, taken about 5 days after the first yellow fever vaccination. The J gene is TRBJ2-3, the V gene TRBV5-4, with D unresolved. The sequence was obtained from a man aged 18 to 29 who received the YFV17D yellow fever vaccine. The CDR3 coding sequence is TGTGCCAGCAGCTCTCCGTCGATCGGCACAGATACGCAGTATTTT. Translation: CASSSPSIGTDTQYF.